What follows are 10 T cell receptor beta chains derived from one specimen sequenced in a study of regulatory T cells in long-lasting Graves disease. Time point meaning: newly diagnosed GD, antithyroid drugs for less than 3 months. Scientists built the TCR library using RNA that was extracted from PBMCs. CDR3 regions were amplified by Arm-PCR using iRepertoire HTBI primers to build TCR beta libraries. MiXCR, applied by TCRdb to the multiplex PCR reads, yields one record per CDR3 protein. The data show approximately 300,000 distinct CDR3 sequences, 18% seen once. The sample in question was peripheral blood mononuclear cells (PBMCs), obtained at new diagnosis, from a patient treated with antithyroid drugs. The receptors come from a female donor with Graves disease.

The rearrangement joins TRBV5-1 to TRBJ2-2, with TRBD1 matching over 7 bases. CDR1 is SGHRS, CDR2 YFSETQ, per germline. The CDR3 is 17 amino acids. V dropped 2 bases and J dropped 5; count of bases not matched to a gene: 12. The CDR3 sequence: CASSFGGPGTATGELFF. DNA for the CDR3: TGCGCCAGCAGCTTTGGCGGTCCCGGGACAGCTACCGGGGAGCTGTTTTTT.

This clonotype has ten or more counts. The CDR3 nucleotides read TGTGCCAGCAGTGTATATATGGGGGGCACTGAAGCTTTCTTT. Residues: CASSVYMGGTEAFF. J is TRBJ1-1 and V is TRBV12-3 or TRBV12-4, with D perhaps matching TRBD1 (5 bases). Between the trimmed V and J ends, which lost 5 bases and 4 bases, there was a span of 14 bases. The CDR3 runs 14 residues.

This clonotype was observed a few times. This chain joins TRBV4-1 and TRBJ2-1; D is unclear. Germline CDR1 is MGHRA and CDR2 is YSYEKL. CDR3 length equals 13 residues. Trimming shortened V by 1 base and J by 8 bases, and 9 bases separated the two germline ends. This CDR3 reads CASSQGLSDEQFF. The CDR3 DNA sequence: TGCGCCAGCAGCCAAGGTCTTTCGGATGAGCAGTTCTTC.

In its sample, this clonotype was seen many times. This sequence joins TRBV4-1 and TRBJ2-3; no definite D call. The CDR3 totals 13 residues. V lost 5 bases and J 6 bases, leaving 12 bases between the germline ends. Germline CDR1 is MGHRA and CDR2 is YSYEKL. CDR3 region: CASSSPTADTQYF. CDR3 sequence (DNA): TGCGCCAGCAGCAGCCCCACGGCGGATACGCAGTATTTT.

V is TRBV19 and J is TRBJ1-1; tentatively, D is TRBD1 (5 bases). Trimming stripped 3 bases from V and 1 base from J, with 12 bases between. Per the germline V gene, CDR1 is LNHDA and CDR2 is SQIVND (reference sequence). The CDR3 contains 15 residues. This CDR3 reads CASSMDRGGNTEAFF. As DNA, the CDR3 is TGTGCCAGTAGTATGGACCGGGGGGGGAACACTGAAGCTTTCTTT.

This clonotype was observed many times. The chain employs TRBV9 and TRBJ1-2, with D possibly matching TRBD1 (6 bases). Trimming cost V 4 bases and J 8 bases, with 18 bases left between them. The CDR3 is made up of 14 amino acids. Germline V gene data show CDR1 as SGDLS and CDR2 as YYNGEE. The DNA for the CDR3 is TGTGCCAGCAGCCCCCTTCAGGGGAGAGACGGCTACACCTTC. Amino acid sequence: CASSPLQGRDGYTF.

Comment on this clonotype: This likely reflects a read error, since a far larger clone is one base away. The chain's CDR3 is CASSGGTGGAKTQYF. The CDR3 DNA is TGTGCCAGCAGTGGGGGAACAGGGGGCGCGAAGACCCAGTACTTC. This rearrangement joins TRBV6-2 or TRBV6-3 to TRBJ2-5, with TRBD1 identical over 9 bases. Germline V CDR1 and CDR2: MNHEY, SVGEGT. Losses at the gene ends were 5 bases for V and 6 bases for J; bases not matched to a gene: 10. The CDR3 is 15 amino acids.

This clonotype showed up many times. The rearrangement joins TRBV28 to TRBJ2-1, with D uncertain. The CDR3 is 12 residues long. Trimming left V 6 bases short and J 8 bases short, with 11 bases between. CDR1 MDHEN and CDR2 SYDVKM come from the germline V gene. The CDR3 bases are TGTGCCAGCAGCCCGGCTATGGATGAGCAGTTCTTC. This sequence encodes CASSPAMDEQFF.

This clonotype was found many times. The CDR3 DNA reads TGTGCCAGCACCGCAGGGCCCAGCCGGAATACCTACGAGCAGTACTTC. Amino acids: CASTAGPSRNTYEQYF. This chain joins TRBV2 and TRBJ2-7; a possible D gene is TRBD1 (5 bases). V lost 7 bases and J lost 2, with 21 bases in between. Germline CDR1 and CDR2: SNHLY and FYNNEI. The CDR3 extends over 16 amino acids.

This clonotype has at least ten counts. The J gene is TRBJ1-3, the V gene TRBV28; D gene uncertain. Germline V gene sequence: CDR1 MDHEN, CDR2 SYDVKM. V lost 7 bases, J lost 3 bases, and 7 bases lay in between. The CDR3 consists of 12 residues. This chain's CDR3 is CASTSFGNTIYF. CDR3 DNA sequence: TGTGCCAGCACCTCCTTTGGAAACACCATATATTTT.